The clone carrying this TCR beta chain was recorded a few times. Its antigen is unknown. At residue 11, the TCRdb amino acid sequence and the translated nucleotide sequence differ, so the protein here is the DNA translation. Here the gene names and germline are mouse. The CDR3 end is not reached by the read, which stops 3 residues before it; the germline J gene fills it in. The sample is drawn from a study of CD8+ T cells in alopecia areata. Notes on the study in general: Compared with normal scalp, lesional scalp had higher clonality and more expanded CD8+ clones.

RNA, once extracted, was reverse transcribed into cDNA for use as the sequencing template. Profiled with immunoSEQ multiplex PCR; TCRdb holds only in-frame clones, not every one. Listed here are over 100,000 clones without any singletons, the top ten holding roughly 21%. There are 14 residues in the CDR3. CDR1 is MNHDT, CDR2 YYDKIL, per germline. With 3 bases removed from V and 0 bases from J, the gap between germline ends came to 6 bases. The sequence derives from a C3H/HeJ mouse with alopecia areata. This strain's MHC haplotype is H2-k. Input material: lesional skin. This chain joins TRBV17 and TRBJ1-3; D remains ambiguous. The CDR3 is CASSSPSSGNTLYF. Partial CDR3 DNA: TGTGCTAGCAGTAGTCCCAGTTCTGGAAATACG.